Listed below are T cell receptor beta chains from one sample, sequenced in a study of cytomegalovirus exposure and HLA in healthy donors. Sequencing used immunoSEQ multiplex PCR; TCRdb keeps in-frame clones, though not all of them. Of around 140,000 clones listed, over 65% are singletons. Input material: PBMCs. The receptors here all came from a man between 35 and 55 years old in good health and CMV-seropositive. Both conserved end residues are part of each CDR3. Each record gives: J gene, D gene, clone size, V gene, CDR3 DNA, CDR3 protein. The D gene is left open where the match is weak. Expanded clones are given a class, and other clones once, few, many or no size at all.

>TRBJ2-5|.|.|TRBV10-1
TGCGCCAGCAGTCCTGACTATCTCCAAGAGACCCAGTACTTC
CASSPDYLQETQYF
>TRBJ2-6|.|.|TRBV2
TGTGCCAGCAGTGACAGGGCTGGGGCCAACGTCCTGACTTTC
CASSDRAGANVLTF
>TRBJ2-1|.|.|TRBV28
TGTGCCAGCGATCACGGGAGCGTCGGTGAGCAGTTCTTC
CASDHGSVGEQFF
>TRBJ2-3|.|.|TRBV5-1
TGCGCCAGCAGCTTGGAAAGGCGGAGCACAGATACGCAGTATTTT
CASSLERRSTDTQYF
>TRBJ2-2|.|.|TRBV27
TGTGCCAGCAGTTTTACGAACACCGGGGAGCTGTTTTTT
CASSFTNTGELFF
>TRBJ2-7|TRBD2|few|TRBV6-5
TGTGCCAGCAAACCGGGACTACTCGCCGACGAGCAGTACTTC
CASKPGLLADEQYF
>TRBJ2-4|TRBD1|.|TRBV28
TGTGCCAGCAGGCCTACAGGGGGCTATAACAGTCAGTACTTC
CASRPTGGYNSQYF
>TRBJ2-7|.|once|TRBV18
TGTGCCAGCTCACCACTCACTCTCTACGAGCAGTACTTC
CASSPLTLYEQYF
>TRBJ1-4|TRBD1|.|TRBV28
TGTGCCATCGACAGGGGGGATTCAATCCTGTTTTTT
CAIDRGDSILFF
>TRBJ1-2|.|.|TRBV21-1
TGTGCCAGCAGCAAAGGGTGCGGGCGACATAACTATGGCTACACCTTC
CASSKGCGRHNYGYTF
>TRBJ2-1|.|.|TRBV28
TGTGCCAGCAGTTTAGCGGGGAGCTCCTACAATGAGCAGTTCTTC
CASSLAGSSYNEQFF
>TRBJ1-1|TRBD1|.|TRBV27
TGTGCCAGCGTTGATGGGTCAGGGGGCGCCCTGAACACTGAAGCTTTCTTT
CASVDGSGGALNTEAFF
>TRBJ2-5|.|.|TRBV4-1
TGCGCCAGCAGGCTGGGCGAGACCCAGTACTTC
CASRLGETQYF
>TRBJ2-1|TRBD2|.|TRBV13
TGTGCCAGCAGCCCCGGGACTAGCGGGAGGGGTGAGCAGTTCTTC
CASSPGTSGRGEQFF
>TRBJ1-1|.|.|TRBV5-1
TGCGCCAGCAGCTTGGACAGGTGGGAGAACACTGAAGCTTTCTTT
CASSLDRWENTEAFF
>TRBJ2-7|TRBD2|.|TRBV19
TGTGCCAGTAGTCACCCCCTAGCGGGAGGTGACCACGAGCAGTACTTC
CASSHPLAGGDHEQYF
>TRBJ2-5|.|.|TRBV5-1
TGCGCCAGCAGCTTGGCCGTCCAACGGGAGGAGACCCAGTACTTC
CASSLAVQREETQYF
>TRBJ1-5|.|.|TRBV5-1
TGCGCCAGCAGCTTGGATCCCAGGGTTGACAATCAGCCCCAGCATTTT
CASSLDPRVDNQPQHF
>TRBJ1-1|TRBD1|.|TRBV5-1
TGCGCCAGCAGCTTAACAGGGGACACTGAAGCTTTCTTT
CASSLTGDTEAFF
>TRBJ2-4|TRBD1|.|TRBV28
TGTGCCAGCAGTTTAGGGACAGGGGTTAACATTCAGTACTTC
CASSLGTGVNIQYF
>TRBJ2-3|.|.|TRBV6-4
TGTGCCAGCAGTGACAGACCGGGAGGAGGGGGAGATACGCAGTATTTT
CASSDRPGGGGDTQYF
>TRBJ2-7|TRBD2|.|TRBV5-8
TGTGCCAGCACTAAGAAGGGCGGGAGAAACGAGCAGTACTTC
CASTKKGGRNEQYF
>TRBJ1-1|.|.|TRBV29-1
TGCAGCGTGGCGGACAGAAAGAACACTGAAGCTTTCTTT
CSVADRKNTEAFF
>TRBJ2-7|.|.|TRBV7-8
TGTGCCAGCAGCTTAGGGGGGACTTACTACGAGCAGTACTTC
CASSLGGTYYEQYF
>TRBJ2-6|.|.|TRBV5-4
TGTGCCAGGGGACCGGGACACCTTCCCCCCGGGGCCAACGTCCTGACTTTC
CARGPGHLPPGANVLTF
>TRBJ2-7|TRBD2|.|TRBV7-9
TGTGCCAGCAGCTTAGGCGGGAGGGCCCACGAGCAGTACTTC
CASSLGGRAHEQYF
>TRBJ2-1|TRBD2|.|TRBV6-1
TGTGCCAGCAGATCGAGCGGGAGCTCCTACAATGAGCAGTTCTTC
CASRSSGSSYNEQFF
>TRBJ2-2|.|once|TRBV10-3
TGTGCCATTGGCGGTACGAACACCGGGGAGCTGTTTTTT
CAIGGTNTGELFF
>TRBJ2-1|TRBD2|.|TRBV10-2
TGCGCCAGCAGTGATCCTAGCGGGAGGTATAATGAGCAGTTCTTC
CASSDPSGRYNEQFF
>TRBJ2-1|TRBD2|.|TRBV19
TGTGCCAGTAGTACGGTCGGGGCGGGAGTATCTCGCAATGAGCAGTTCTTC
CASSTVGAGVSRNEQFF
>TRBJ2-1|TRBD2|.|TRBV19
TGTGCCAGTAGTATAGATAGCGGGCCACCCCGGAATGAGCAGTTCTTC
CASSIDSGPPRNEQFF
>TRBJ2-1|TRBD1|.|TRBV5-6
TGTGCCAGCAGCGGCTGGGACAGGGAGCGCAATGAGCAGTTCTTC
CASSGWDRERNEQFF
>TRBJ1-1|.|.|TRBV4-1
TGCGCCAGCAGCCAAGCGGTCTCATACAGGGCCCCTGAAGCTTTCTTT
CASSQAVSYRAPEAFF
>TRBJ2-7|.|.|TRBV7-6
TGTGCCAGCAGCTTAGCCCTAGACCGACCCGAGCAGTACTTC
CASSLALDRPEQYF
>TRBJ2-3|.|.|TRBV20-1
TGCAGTGCTATAAGCACAGATACGCAGTATTTT
CSAISTDTQYF
>TRBJ2-3|TRBD1|.|TRBV5-1
TGCGCCAGCAGCTTGGGGTTCGGGCAGGGGGCCGATACGCAGTATTTT
CASSLGFGQGADTQYF
>TRBJ1-6|.|few|TRBV11-2
TGTGCCAGCAGCTTAGTGGACAGAAATTCACCCCTCCACTTT
CASSLVDRNSPLHF
>TRBJ2-4|TRBD2|few|TRBV28
TGTGCCAGCAGTTTATATGGGCTATGGACTAGCGGGAGCAACTTAGCCAAAAACATTCAGTACTTC
CASSLYGLWTSGSNLAKNIQYF
>TRBJ1-2|.|once|TRBV5-4
TGTGCCAGCAGTTCAGACATGCGGGCTCTCGGCTACACCTTC
CASSSDMRALGYTF
>TRBJ1-3|.|once|TRBV21-1
TGTGCCAGCAGCAAGGAGGAAATGAGGACTTACTCTGGAAACACCATATATTTT
CASSKEEMRTYSGNTIYF
>TRBJ2-7|TRBD1|.|TRBV2
TGTGCCAGCAGTGGACAGGGAGAGGAGCAGTACTTC
CASSGQGEEQYF
>TRBJ1-2|.|.|TRBV9
TGTGCCAGCAGCGTTTCGGGATTTAACTATGGCTACACCTTC
CASSVSGFNYGYTF
>TRBJ2-1|TRBD1|.|TRBV18
TGTGCCAGCTCACTTACGGGACAGGGGGGCAGTGAGCAGTTCTTC
CASSLTGQGGSEQFF
>TRBJ2-7|.|.|TRBV28
TGTGCCAGCAGTCCCCCCCCTGAGAAAACCTACGAGCAGTACTTC
CASSPPPEKTYEQYF
>TRBJ2-7|.|.|TRBV11-2
TGTGCCAGCAGCTTAGACCCTTCGGGAGTCTACGAGCAGTACTTC
CASSLDPSGVYEQYF
>TRBJ1-2|.|.|TRBV2
TGTGCCAGCAGTGAATCAGGGGGCTACACCTTC
CASSESGGYTF
>TRBJ1-4|TRBD1|.|TRBV5-1
TGCGCCAGCACCCCGGACAGGGGTAATGAAAAACTGTTTTTT
CASTPDRGNEKLFF
>TRBJ2-3|TRBD2|.|TRBV15
TGTGCCACCAGCAAAAGGACTAGTATGACAGATACGCAGTATTTT
CATSKRTSMTDTQYF
>TRBJ2-3|TRBD1|.|TRBV29-1
TGCAGCGTTGCCCCCGGGACAGTCACAGATACGCAGTATTTT
CSVAPGTVTDTQYF
>TRBJ2-3|.|.|TRBV4-2
TGTGCCAGCAGCTTGGCGGGGAGCACAGATACGCAGTATTTT
CASSLAGSTDTQYF
>TRBJ1-6|.|.|TRBV30
TGTGCCTGGAGAAACCGGGATTTTTATAATTCACCCCTCCACTTT
CAWRNRDFYNSPLHF
>TRBJ1-3|TRBD1|once|TRBV6-5
TGTGCCAGCAGTCCCGGACAGGGGAGGGGAAACACCATATATTTT
CASSPGQGRGNTIYF
>TRBJ2-5|.|.|TRBV15
TGTGCCACCAGCGGCGGGGACGCCCAAGAGACCCAGTACTTC
CATSGGDAQETQYF
>TRBJ2-3|.|.|TRBV29-1
TGCAGCGCCCCGACTGGAACTAGCACAGATACGCAGTATTTT
CSAPTGTSTDTQYF
>TRBJ1-4|.|.|TRBV10-3
TGTGCCATCAGCCCCGCCAGGCACAGTCGAGAAAAACTGTTTTTT
CAISPARHSREKLFF
>TRBJ1-2|TRBD1|few|TRBV5-8
TGTGCCAGCAGCTTGGAAGGGACAGGGCCCTATGGCTACACCTTC
CASSLEGTGPYGYTF
>TRBJ2-3|.|.|TRBV6-6
TGTGCCAGCAGTTCCCAGGGAACCCCCACAGATACGCAGTATTTT
CASSSQGTPTDTQYF
>TRBJ1-1|.|.|TRBV11-2
TGTGCCAGCAGCTCCACTCTGAGTCAGGCAGCTTTCTTT
CASSSTLSQAAFF
>TRBJ2-1|TRBD1|few|TRBV4-1
TGCGCCAGCAGCCAATCACTTTTCGGGGACAGGATTTACAATGAGCAGTTCTTC
CASSQSLFGDRIYNEQFF
>TRBJ2-2|TRBD2|.|TRBV5-1
TGCGCCAGCAGCTTAGGACTAGCAGGGAGCGGCGGGGAGCTGTTTTTT
CASSLGLAGSGGELFF